One and the same sample provided the 25 T cell receptor beta chains below, sequenced in a study of blood T cell repertoires in COVID-19. Here immunoSEQ multiplex PCR was the method, and the copy in TCRdb shows in-frame clones only, minus some. The data contain approximately 270,000 clones, about four fifths of them seen just once; the ten biggest clones take up 8.9%. Material: peripheral blood. These receptors were obtained from a man at least 80 years old with acute or convalescent COVID-19.

The chain has TRBV10-1 and TRBJ1-5; D uncertain. Germline CDR1 reads WNHNN; CDR2 reads SYGVQD (reference sequence). V lost 3 bases and J lost 4, with 7 bases in between. The CDR3 runs to 13 residues. The CDR3 DNA reads TGCGCCAGCAGTGACCAGATTAATCAGCCCCAGCATTTT. This sequence encodes CASSDQINQPQHF.

This CDR3 is CASSAQGGRSYEQYF. In DNA form, the CDR3 reads TGTGCCAGCAGTGCCCAGGGAGGAAGGTCCTACGAGCAGTACTTC. This sequence joins TRBV2 and TRBJ2-7; TRBD2 might be the D (6 bases). The CDR3 is 15 amino acids. Germline V CDR1 and CDR2: SNHLY, FYNNEI. With 4 bases removed from V and 1 base from J, the gap between germline ends came to 14 bases.

The gene calls are TRBV19 and TRBJ1-1; the D gene is possibly TRBD1 (5 bases). The germline gives CDR1 LNHDA, CDR2 SQIVND (reference sequence). Trimming pared 6 bases from V and 3 bases from J, leaving 8 bases between. The CDR3 has 12 amino acids. The CDR3 nucleotides are TGTGCCAGTAGCAGGGCTTACACTGAAGCTTTCTTT. The encoded protein is CASSRAYTEAFF.

V is TRBV2 and J is TRBJ2-3; TRBD2 aligns across 13 bases. J was trimmed by 12 bases and V by 3 bases; bases with no gene match: 12. Germline lookup yields CDR1 SNHLY and CDR2 FYNNEI. The CDR3 is made up of 16 amino acids. The CDR3 sequence: CASSEARQGLAGQQYF. CDR3 nucleotides: TGTGCCAGCAGTGAGGCTCGGCAGGGACTAGCGGGACAACAGTATTTT.

This rearrangement joins TRBV9 to TRBJ1-5; D might be TRBD1 (6 bases). The ends were cut back, 10 bases at V and 3 bases at J, with 20 bases in the middle. Per the germline V gene, CDR1 is SGDLS and CDR2 is YYNGEE. The CDR3 is 15 residues long. The CDR3 loop reads CAGETGPLFNQPQHF. CDR3 DNA sequence: TGTGCCGGCGAAACAGGGCCACTTTTCAATCAGCCCCAGCATTTT.

This clone was recorded at least ten times. This chain connects TRBV7-9 to TRBJ1-1; the D is unclear. Germline-derived CDR1 and CDR2 are SEHNR and FQNEAQ (reference sequence). The CDR3 totals 13 residues. V was shortened by 3 bases and J by 0 bases, with 5 bases between the two germline ends. In nucleotides, the CDR3 is TGTGCCAGCAGCTTTAACATGAACACTGAAGCTTTCTTT. Translating gives CASSFNMNTEAFF.

In its sample, this clone was seen once. This rearrangement joins TRBV5-1 to TRBJ2-1, with D possibly being TRBD2 (5 bases). Trimming removed 1 base at V and 8 bases at J, with 19 bases between. Per germline, CDR1 SGHRS and CDR2 YFSETQ. The CDR3 sequence is 16 residues long. This CDR3 reads CASSLTTLQQRDEQFF. DNA for the CDR3: TGCGCCAGCAGCTTGACCACGCTCCAACAGAGGGATGAGCAGTTCTTC.

The J gene is TRBJ2-2, the V gene TRBV18; TRBD1 is a possible D gene (6 bases). V was cut by 4 bases and J by 6 bases, with 12 bases left in between. CDR1 and CDR2 (germline): KGHSH, LQKENI. This CDR3 contains 14 residues. CDR3: CASSRLDRSGELFF. The CDR3 nucleotides read TGTGCCAGCTCACGACTCGACAGGTCCGGGGAGCTGTTTTTT.

In its sample, this clone was seen once. The same CDR3 also results from other DNA sequences found in this sample. This chain connects TRBV5-1 to TRBJ1-2; 8 bases are shared with TRBD1. This CDR3 has 16 amino acids. CDR1 and CDR2 from the germline V gene are SGHRS and YFSETQ. The trim removed 0 bases at V and 2 bases at J, leaving 6 bases unmatched. The CDR3 loop is CASSLAAGQGNYGYTF. Written as DNA, the CDR3 is TGCGCCAGCAGCTTGGCCGCAGGACAGGGAAACTATGGCTACACCTTC.

A note on this clone: The junction differs from germline at one of its ends, possibly a read error. This chain connects TRBV18 to TRBJ2-7, with TRBD1 matching 10 bases. CDR3 size: 16 residues. Germline V gene sequence: CDR1 KGHSH, CDR2 LQKENI. Written as DNA, the CDR3 is TGTACCAGCTCACCTACCGGGACAGGGGCCCTATACGAGCAGTACTTC. Protein product: CTSSPTGTGALYEQYF.

The chain combines TRBV27 with TRBJ1-6; D gene ambiguous. This CDR3 region has 12 residues. Germline lookup yields CDR1 MNHEY and CDR2 SMNVEV (reference sequence). Trimming stripped 5 bases from V and 9 bases from J, with 8 bases between. The CDR3 loop reads CASSLIGSPLHF. In nucleotides, the CDR3 is TGTGCCAGCAGTCTCATCGGTTCACCCCTCCACTTT.

This chain connects TRBV2 to TRBJ1-1; D is perhaps TRBD1 (6 bases). Germline values: CDR1 SNHLY, CDR2 FYNNEI. This CDR3 is 15 amino acids long. Trimming pared 7 bases from V and 0 bases from J, leaving 15 bases between. CDR3 bases: TGTGCCAGCACTCGACGAACAGGGATGAACACTGAAGCTTTCTTT. It translates to CASTRRTGMNTEAFF.

The chain couples TRBV2 to TRBJ1-6, with D perhaps TRBD1 (6 bases). The CDR3 consists of 16 residues. The V and J ends lost 6 bases and 5 bases respectively, with 17 bases between them. Germline CDR1 and CDR2: SNHLY and FYNNEI. The CDR3 protein is CASRAFGGADNSPLHF. DNA of the CDR3: TGTGCCAGCAGGGCCTTTGGGGGCGCGGATAATTCACCCCTCCACTTT.

This clone has more than one count but fewer than ten. The chain has TRBV19 and TRBJ1-5; the match to TRBD1 covers 10 bases. Germline V gives CDR1 LNHDA, CDR2 SQIVND (reference sequence). J was trimmed by 0 bases and V by 6 bases; bases with no gene match: 8. The CDR3 has 17 amino acids. The CDR3 nucleotides read TGTGCCAGTAGCCTTCGGGACAGGGGATATAGCAATCAGCCCCAGCATTTT. It encodes CASSLRDRGYSNQPQHF.

A few counts support this clone. The rearrangement joins TRBV28 to TRBJ1-1, with 10 nucleotides matching TRBD1. CDR1 MDHEN and CDR2 SYDVKM come from the germline V gene. V was pared by 0 bases and J by 0 bases, with 4 bases of the junction left unmatched. The CDR3 length is 17 residues. This CDR3 is CASSLWTGGVVNTEAFF. As DNA, the CDR3 is TGTGCCAGCAGTTTATGGACAGGGGGCGTGGTGAACACTGAAGCTTTCTTT.

This chain connects TRBV5-1 to TRBJ2-5; D may be TRBD2 (5 bases). This CDR3 has 14 amino acids. CDR1 is SGHRS and CDR2 is YFSETQ in the germline V gene. Trimming shortened V by 0 bases and J by 5 bases, and 11 bases separated the two germline ends. In nucleotides, the CDR3 is TGCGCCAGCAGCTTGGCGGGGTCTCGGGAGACCCAGTACTTC. It specifies CASSLAGSRETQYF.

The gene calls are TRBV5-5 and TRBJ1-6, with TRBD1 matching over 7 bases. The CDR3 has 16 residues. Per germline, CDR1 SGHKS and CDR2 YYEKEE (reference sequence). V dropped 0 bases and J dropped 9; count of bases not matched to a gene: 9. The CDR3 reads CASSLAGGGLGSPLHF. The DNA of the CDR3 is TGTGCCAGCAGCTTGGCGGGAGGGGGCTTGGGTTCACCCCTCCACTTT.

V is TRBV7-9 and J is TRBJ1-2; 7 nucleotides agree with TRBD1. This CDR3 has 14 residues. In germline, CDR1 is SEHNR, CDR2 FQNEAQ (reference sequence). J gave up 6 bases and V 5 bases, and 9 bases lay outside the gene matches. In DNA, the CDR3 is TGTGCCAGCAGCCGCCTGACAGGGTACAATGGCTACACCTTC. This codes for CASSRLTGYNGYTF.

In regard to this clone: This sample also contains other DNA sequences that code for the same CDR3. The chain carries TRBV2 and TRBJ2-3, with a tentative D call TRBD1 (6 bases). The V gene lost 11 bases and the J gene lost 5 bases, with 11 bases spanning the gap. Germline V gives CDR1 SNHLY, CDR2 FYNNEI. The CDR3 sequence is 11 residues long. For the CDR3, the DNA is TGTGCCGGTCAGGGGTTAGATACGCAGTATTTT. Residues: CAGQGLDTQYF.

V usage is TRBV28 and J usage is TRBJ1-2; no firm D call. The V gene's germline CDR1 is MDHEN and CDR2 SYDVKM. CDR3 size: 14 residues. The ends were cut back, 0 bases at V and 2 bases at J, with 7 bases in the middle. CDR3: CASSLWGGNYGYTF. The CDR3 DNA sequence: TGTGCCAGCAGTTTATGGGGAGGAAACTATGGCTACACCTTC.

This sequence joins TRBV19 and TRBJ1-5; 7 bases match TRBD1. The V gene end was trimmed by 3 bases and the J gene end by 1 base; junction bases not matched to a gene: 6. The V gene's germline CDR1 is LNHDA and CDR2 SQIVND (reference sequence). This CDR3 spans 16 amino acids. CDR3 DNA: TGTGCCAGTAGTATCCCCAGGGGGTTAAGCAATCAGCCCCAGCATTTT. Amino acids: CASSIPRGLSNQPQHF.

J is TRBJ1-1 and V is TRBV29-1; 7 bases fit TRBD1. Germline lookup yields CDR1 SQVTM and CDR2 ANQGSEA. This CDR3 spans 15 amino acids. The J segment lost 0 bases and the V segment lost 6 bases, leaving 10 bases of the junction unmatched. CDR3 DNA: TGCAGCGTCTCGCCTCGGGGACAGTTGAACACTGAAGCTTTCTTT. Its protein product is CSVSPRGQLNTEAFF.

This sequence joins TRBV5-1 and TRBJ2-3; D is perhaps TRBD1 (5 bases). The germline CDR1 and CDR2 sequences are SGHRS and YFSETQ. The CDR3 has 16 residues. The V gene lost 4 bases and the J gene lost 0 bases, with 15 bases spanning the gap. The CDR3 region is CASSVGRGGSTDTQYF. The CDR3 DNA is TGCGCCAGCAGCGTAGGAAGGGGCGGCAGCACAGATACGCAGTATTTT.

The chain is built from TRBV3-1 (or the pseudogene TRBV3-2) and TRBJ1-3; 7 bases agree with TRBD1. This CDR3 is built from 15 residues. The germline CDR1 and CDR2 sequences are LGHDT and YNNKEL (reference sequence). V lost 4 bases and J lost 0; bases outside the gene matches: 3. The CDR3 bases are TGTGCCAGCAGCCCGGACAGGTACTCTGGAAACACCATATATTTT. Protein product: CASSPDRYSGNTIYF.

This chain links TRBV30 with TRBJ1-5, with TRBD1 matching 7 bases. CDR3 size: 13 residues. Germline V gives CDR1 GTSNPN, CDR2 SVGIG (reference sequence). Trimming took 2 bases from V and 9 from J; bases not matched to a gene: 7. CDR3 in DNA: TGTGCCTGGAGTATAGAACAGGGGCTGCCCCAGCATTTT. Protein sequence: CAWSIEQGLPQHF.